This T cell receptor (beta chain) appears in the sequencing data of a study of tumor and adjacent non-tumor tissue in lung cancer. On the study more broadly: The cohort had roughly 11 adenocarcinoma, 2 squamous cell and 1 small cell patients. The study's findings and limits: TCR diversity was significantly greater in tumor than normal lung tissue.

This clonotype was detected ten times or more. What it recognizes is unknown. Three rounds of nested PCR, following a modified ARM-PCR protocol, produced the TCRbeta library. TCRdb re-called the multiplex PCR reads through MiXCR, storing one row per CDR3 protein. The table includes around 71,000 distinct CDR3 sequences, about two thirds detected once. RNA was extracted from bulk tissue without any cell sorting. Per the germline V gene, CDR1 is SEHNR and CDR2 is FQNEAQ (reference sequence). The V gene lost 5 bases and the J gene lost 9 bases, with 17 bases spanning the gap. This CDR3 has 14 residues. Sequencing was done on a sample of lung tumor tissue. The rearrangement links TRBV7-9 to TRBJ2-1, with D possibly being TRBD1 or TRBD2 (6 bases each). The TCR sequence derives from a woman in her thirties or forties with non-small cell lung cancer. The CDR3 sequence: CASSPNGGRSEQFF. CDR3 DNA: TGTGCCAGCAGCCCTAATGGGGGGCGTAGTGAGCAGTTCTTC.